This T cell receptor (beta chain) is from a study of monozygotic twins with inflammatory bowel disease (dated by TCRdb to the late 2010s). Context from the whole study: In total, approximately 28 monozygotic twin pairs made up the full study: 19 Danish pairs, all IBD-discordant, plus nine German pairs, of which four were IBD-concordant and five were IBD-discordant. Disease-associated traits were sought mainly through comparisons between IBD patients and their genetically identical healthy co-twins within discordant pairs. Each individual had, on average, about 151 000 unique TCRalpha sequences and 181 000 unique TCRbeta sequences available for analysis. Study-wide findings and limitations: No single strong signal or clonotype linked to IBD turned up in the results, so the idea that one exists was not supported. Compared with healthy twins, IBD patients had fewer clonotypes in common with other individuals, a difference most pronounced in patients showing signs of disease activity. The analysis was unable to tell different T cell subtypes apart. No difference in repertoire similarity was observed between concordant and discordant twins, possibly owing to limited statistical power. A decrease in TCRbeta repertoire diversity, as measured by inverse Simpson index, was observed in IBD patients compared with their healthy co-twins. Differing immunosuppressive treatments among patients may have added background noise and inter-individual variability to the repertoires.

The method was 5' RACE. For each TCR library, approximately 3.5 ug of total RNA was used. For each sample, cDNA was synthesized in eight separate reactions using SMARTScribe reverse transcriptase. During cDNA synthesis, template switching was used to introduce unique molecular identifiers that contained a 6-nucleotide sample barcode. TCRalpha and TCRbeta cDNA was amplified by two nested PCRs of approximately 17 and 9 cycles, with bead purification after each PCR. Before amplification, the cDNA was treated with uracil DNA-glycosylase and purified using the QIAquick PCR purification kit. The second PCR added Illumina TruSeq-compatible adapters along with sample-specific barcodes. TapeStation and Qubit were used to check library quality and concentration, and about 4.5 ng of each library was pooled. The pooled libraries were sequenced with 2 x 100 bp reads and custom sequencing primers on an Illumina HiSeq2500 single-index Rapid Run. Per the source publication's procedure: UMI-based consensus assembly with MiGEC version 1.2.6 was used to correct PCR and sequencing errors. MiXCR version 2.1.1 handled V(D)J alignment, clonotype assembly and CDR3 extraction. To normalise gene usage, clonotype sharing and MAIT/NKT TCR abundance, the top 1000, 10 000 and 20 000 clonotypes in each sample were analysed. Diversity was computed as the inverse Simpson index with the vegan R package after downsampling to 27 000 UMIs. Paired Mann-Whitney U tests on discordant twin pairs were used, with Benjamini-Hochberg multiple-testing correction. TCRdb reprocessed the public reads and reports one entry per CDR3 protein sequence, without DNA. TCRdb's processing, not the study's, gives the V and J calls here. The sample's own table lists a few hundred thousand distinct CDR3 sequences. Around 2.3% of the sample is held by the ten biggest clonotypes.

Notes on this clonotype: The antigen this receptor binds is unknown.

The germline V gene specifies MDHEN as CDR1 and SYDVKM as CDR2. From cysteine to phenylalanine, the CDR3 is 13 amino acids long. The nucleotide record is missing. From each donor, an approximately 2.7 ml peripheral blood sample was collected into PAXgene tubes and kept at -80 degrees C. Without any T cell sorting, total RNA was extracted from whole blood using the PAXgene blood miRNA kit on an automated QIAcube. Peripheral blood from monozygotic twin pairs who were concordant or discordant for inflammatory bowel disease underwent deep TCRalpha and TCRbeta repertoire profiling using unique molecular barcoding. Smoking habits were recorded for all twin pairs, and each individual was classified as a current, former or never smoker.

The sequence derives from a human donor with ulcerative colitis or Crohn's disease, or a healthy co-twin of an affected twin (not recorded which). The chain is made from TRBV28 and TRBJ1-5; TCRdb lists TRBD1, though no DNA is available to test this call. Sequencing was done on a sample of blood. The CDR3 amino acid sequence is: CASRQGLNQPQHF.